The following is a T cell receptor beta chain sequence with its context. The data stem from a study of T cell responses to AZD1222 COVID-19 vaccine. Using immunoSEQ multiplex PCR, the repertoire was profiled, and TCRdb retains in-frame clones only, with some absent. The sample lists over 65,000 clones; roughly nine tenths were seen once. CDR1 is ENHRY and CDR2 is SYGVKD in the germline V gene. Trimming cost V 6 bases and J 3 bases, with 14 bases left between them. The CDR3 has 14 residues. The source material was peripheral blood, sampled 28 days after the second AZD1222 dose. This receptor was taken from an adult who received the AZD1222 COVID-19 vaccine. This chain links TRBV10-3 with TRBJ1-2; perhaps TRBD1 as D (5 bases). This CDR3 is CAISDRPRYYGYTF. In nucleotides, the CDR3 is TGTGCCATCAGCGACAGACCGAGATACTATGGCTACACCTTC.